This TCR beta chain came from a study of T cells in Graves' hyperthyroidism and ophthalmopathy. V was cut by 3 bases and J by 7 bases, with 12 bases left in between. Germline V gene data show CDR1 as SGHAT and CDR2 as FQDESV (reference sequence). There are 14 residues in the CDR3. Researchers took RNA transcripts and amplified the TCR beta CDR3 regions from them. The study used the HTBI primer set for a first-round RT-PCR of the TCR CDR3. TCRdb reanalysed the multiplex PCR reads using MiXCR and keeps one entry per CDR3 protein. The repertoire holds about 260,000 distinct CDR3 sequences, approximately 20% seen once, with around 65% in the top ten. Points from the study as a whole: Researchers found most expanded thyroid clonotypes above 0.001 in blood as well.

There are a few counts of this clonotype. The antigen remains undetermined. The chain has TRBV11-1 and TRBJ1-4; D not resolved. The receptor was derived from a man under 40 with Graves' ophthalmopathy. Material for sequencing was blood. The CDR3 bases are TGTGCCAGCAGCTTGGGAGGGAGGGTTGAAAAACTGTTTTTT. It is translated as CASSLGGRVEKLFF.